This passage covers 18 T cell receptor beta chains from one sample sequenced in a study of T cells in Graves' hyperthyroidism and ophthalmopathy. Amplified TCR beta CDR3 regions derived from RNA transcripts. HTBI primers drove first-round RT-PCR of the TCR CDR3. One entry per CDR3 protein results from TCRdb running MiXCR on the multiplex PCR reads. The sample lists about 510,000 distinct CDR3 sequences, 12% to 15% seen once, with approximately 15% in the top ten. The sample taken for sequencing was blood. The receptors originated from a woman aged 40 to 49 with Graves' hyperthyroidism.

Many counts were recorded for this clonotype. The CDR3, as DNA: TGTGCCAGCAGCTTCGGCCAGGGCGGTTCGGCCCAGTACTTC. Protein product: CASSFGQGGSAQYF. The V gene is TRBV5-5, the J gene TRBJ2-5; TRBD1 might be the D (5 bases). Germline CDR1 SGHKS, CDR2 YYEKEE (reference sequence). There are 14 residues in the CDR3. V lost 2 bases to trimming and J lost 9 bases, with 17 bases between them. Combining the CDR3 with reference TRBV5-5 and TRBJ2-5 gives the whole variable domain DAGVTQSPTHLIKTRGQQVTLRCSPISGHKSVSWYQQVLGQGPQFIFQYYEKEERGRGNFPDRFSARQFPNYSSELNVNALLLGDSALYLCASSFGQGGSAQYFGPGTRLLVL.

This clonotype has more than one count but fewer than ten. The gene calls are TRBV19 and TRBJ1-1; TRBD1 matches at 7 bases. The CDR3 runs 15 residues. CDR1 is LNHDA and CDR2 is SQIVND in the germline V gene (reference sequence). V lost 4 bases and J lost 1; bases outside the gene matches: 6. Here the CDR3 reads CASSTHRTGNTEAFF. In DNA, the CDR3 is TGTGCCAGTAGTACCCATCGGACAGGGAACACTGAAGCTTTCTTT.

CDR3 sequence reads: CASSWAGNEQFF. CDR3 coding DNA: TGTGCCAGCAGTTGGGCCGGGAATGAGCAGTTCTTC. The chain is built from TRBV27 and TRBJ2-1, with D uncertain. Germline assignment: CDR1 MNHEY and CDR2 SMNVEV (reference sequence). This CDR3 comprises 12 residues. The V end was cut by 4 bases, the J end by 7 bases, with 8 bases between.

The table lists this clonotype with many counts. The CDR3 bases are TGTGCCAGCAGCCAGGGGGGGACAGACACTGAAGCTTTCTTT. Residues: CASSQGGTDTEAFF. The chain carries TRBV11-3 and TRBJ1-1; 7 bases match TRBD1. The CDR3 has 14 residues. V dropped 5 bases and J dropped 3; count of bases not matched to a gene: 6. Per the germline V gene, CDR1 is SGHNT and CDR2 is YENEEA.

At least ten counts were recorded for this clonotype. V is TRBV9 and J is TRBJ2-1, with 8 bases identical to TRBD1. The CDR3 consists of 15 residues. V was clipped by 3 bases and J by 0 bases; unmatched bases: 2. Germline V gene data show CDR1 as SGDLS and CDR2 as YYNGEE. CDR3 amino acids: CASSEQGDSYNEQFF. The CDR3 coding sequence is TGTGCCAGCAGCGAACAGGGGGACTCCTACAATGAGCAGTTCTTC.

This clonotype has at least ten counts. The chain joins TRBV3-1 to TRBJ2-2, with D perhaps matching TRBD2 (6 bases). V shed 3 bases and J shed 4 bases, with 12 bases lying between them. Germline V CDR1 and CDR2: LGHDT, YNNKEL (reference sequence). This CDR3 is built from 15 residues. The CDR3, as DNA: TGTGCCAGCAGCCAGGATCTCGGGGGCACCGGGGAGCTGTTTTTT. It encodes CASSQDLGGTGELFF. The complete variable domain, with remaining parts taken from reference TRBV3-1 and TRBJ2-2, reads DTAVSQTPKYLVTQMGNDKSIKCEQNLGHDTMYWYKQDSKKFLKIMFSYNNKELIINETVPNRFSPKSPDKAHLNLHINSLELGDSAVYFCASSQDLGGTGELFFGEGSRLTVL.

The chain combines TRBV20-1 with TRBJ2-7; D may be TRBD1 or TRBD2 (5 bases each). The germline CDR1 and CDR2 sequences are DFQATT and SNEGSKA (reference sequence). The ends were cut back, 4 bases at V and 0 bases at J, with 10 bases in the middle. The length of the CDR3 is 13 residues. The CDR3, as DNA: TGCAGTGCTAACCAAGGGACCTCCTACGAGCAGTACTTC. Translating gives CSANQGTSYEQYF.

This clonotype has at least ten counts. V usage is TRBV7-8 and J usage is TRBJ2-1; 10 bases match TRBD2. Germline loops: CDR1 SGHVS, CDR2 FQNEAQ. J gave up 0 bases and V 4 bases, and 6 bases lay outside the gene matches. The CDR3 spans 17 residues. CDR3 bases: TGTGCCAGCAGCTCGGGACTAGCGCCGAGCTCCTACAATGAGCAGTTCTTC. It encodes CASSSGLAPSSYNEQFF.

J is TRBJ1-4 and V is TRBV7-9, with a possible D match to TRBD1 (6 bases). The CDR3 consists of 16 residues. Germline V gene sequence: CDR1 SEHNR, CDR2 FQNEAQ (reference sequence). V lost 5 bases and J lost 7, with 20 bases in between. The CDR3 DNA is TGTGCCAGCAGCCTAGGGGGGGCGTTATTAGGTGAAAAACTGTTTTTT. Amino acid sequence: CASSLGGALLGEKLFF. The full variable domain, its missing parts supplied by reference TRBV7-9 and TRBJ1-4, is DTGVSQNPRHKITKRGQNVTFRCDPISEHNRLYWYRQTLGQGPEFLTYFQNEAQLEKSRLLSDRFSAERPKGSFSTLEIQRTEQGDSAMYLCASSLGGALLGEKLFFGSGTQLSVL.

This clonotype occurred many times. The chain links TRBV7-2 to TRBJ2-1; TRBD2 agrees at 16 bases. The CDR3 loop spans 17 amino acids. With V trimmed by 4 bases and J by 8 bases, 8 bases remained unmatched. Per the germline V gene, CDR1 is SGHTA and CDR2 is FQGNSA. The chain's CDR3 is CASSSGTSGRAVHEQFF. The CDR3 DNA is TGTGCCAGCAGCTCCGGGACTAGCGGGAGGGCGGTCCATGAGCAGTTCTTC.

This clonotype was found a few times. The chain joins TRBV12-3 or TRBV12-4 to TRBJ2-3; the match to TRBD2 covers 11 bases. The CDR3 extends over 16 amino acids. J was trimmed by 6 bases and V by 4 bases; bases with no gene match: 9. This chain's CDR3 is CASSSVISGRGDTQYF. CDR3 DNA sequence: TGTGCCAGCAGTTCAGTAATTAGCGGGAGGGGGGATACGCAGTATTTT.

The sample holds many counts of this clonotype. The chain uses TRBV3-1 and TRBJ2-3; 13 bases match TRBD2. Germline V gene data show CDR1 as LGHDT and CDR2 as YNNKEL (reference sequence). After removal of 1 base from V and 4 bases from J, the junction contained 14 bases not matched to a gene. The CDR3 sequence is 20 residues long. The CDR3 DNA is TGTGCCAGCAGCCAAGTTCCCGGGACTAGCGGGAAGGGGATGTCAGATACGCAGTATTTT. Amino acid sequence: CASSQVPGTSGKGMSDTQYF.

This clonotype was counted ten times or more. J is TRBJ1-1 and V is TRBV28; TRBD1 is a possible D gene (5 bases). Germline CDR1 reads MDHEN; CDR2 reads SYDVKM. The V end was cut by 2 bases, the J end by 0 bases, with 10 bases between. The CDR3 spans 15 residues. The CDR3 region has the DNA TGTGCCAGCAGTTTACCGGGACTTTTGAACACTGAAGCTTTCTTT. As protein: CASSLPGLLNTEAFF.

Worth noting for this clonotype: Since a much larger clone is just one base distant, this may be a read error. The chain is built from TRBV12-3 or TRBV12-4 and TRBJ1-5, with a weak D call TRBD1 (5 bases). The CDR3 has 15 amino acids. CDR3 in DNA: TGTGCCAGCAGTTTAAGGGGTAATAGCGATCAGCCCCAGCATTTT. This translates into CASSLRGNSDQPQHF.

This clonotype was detected only once. Given a much more abundant clone one base away, this may be a read error. Given the absence of the conserved phenylalanine or tryptophan at the CDR3 end, a read error is likely. The chain has TRBV7-9 and TRBJ2-2; 14 bases are a match to TRBD2. The ends lost 3 bases at V and 5 bases at J; junction bases unmatched: 5. The germline CDR1 and CDR2 sequences are SEHNR and FQNEAQ (reference sequence). The CDR3 contains 17 residues. CDR3: CASSFSGLAGDTGELFL. In nucleotides, the CDR3 is TGTGCCAGCAGCTTTTCGGGACTAGCGGGAGATACCGGGGAGCTGTTTTTG.

About this clonotype itself: A clone one base away is much larger, so this may be a read error. The chain employs TRBV7-8 and TRBJ2-7, with 10 positions matching TRBD2. The CDR3 sequence is 15 residues long. Germline lookup yields CDR1 SGHVS and CDR2 FQNEAQ. This CDR3 is CAISDKTSGPYEQYF. CDR3 coding DNA: TGTGCCATCAGCGATAAGACTAGCGGGCCTTACGAGCAGTACTTC.

This clonotype was seen ten or more times. CDR3 in amino acids: CAWTPVMSSGANVLTF. In DNA form, the CDR3 reads TGTGCCTGGACACCCGTCATGTCTTCTGGGGCCAACGTCCTGACTTTC. The V call is TRBV30, the J call TRBJ2-6; D is uncertain. The V end lost 4 bases, the J end lost 1 base, and 14 bases lay between the germline ends. The CDR3 is 16 residues long. CDR1 is GTSNPN and CDR2 is SVGIG in the germline V gene (reference sequence).

This clonotype was seen a few times. The V call is TRBV27, the J call TRBJ1-5; TRBD1 aligns across 7 bases. The J segment lost 6 bases and the V segment lost 5 bases, leaving 7 bases of the junction unmatched. Per germline, CDR1 MNHEY and CDR2 SMNVEV (reference sequence). This CDR3 comprises 14 residues. DNA for the CDR3: TGTGCCAGCAGTCCGGGGACAGTTCCTCAGCCCCAGCATTTT. Its translation is CASSPGTVPQPQHF.